Following are 17 T cell receptor beta chains from one sample sequenced in a study of T cells in Graves' hyperthyroidism and ophthalmopathy (dated by TCRdb to about 2019). Receptors were amplified or captured by multiplex PCR. Instrument used: Illumina HiSeq 2000. Amplification of TCR beta CDR3 regions was carried out from RNA transcripts. A first-round RT-PCR of the TCR CDR3 used the HTBI primer set with the Qiagen OneStep RT-PCR kit. The raw public data were reprocessed by TCRdb itself: fastp quality trimming at Q25, MiXCR clonotype calling, in-frame beta chains only. All rows with the same CDR3 protein become a single entry with the most common DNA and genes. The sample table contains 560,000 or so distinct CDR3 sequences; only one count was recorded for approximately 20% of them. The biggest ten clones account for about 45% of the sample. Sequencing was performed on blood. The receptors stem from a middle-aged man with Graves' ophthalmopathy.

This clonotype has a count of ten or more. This rearrangement joins TRBV7-2 to TRBJ2-5; 12 bases fit TRBD2. Germline trimming cut 5 bases from V and 4 bases from J; bases unmatched to any gene: 11. Germline CDR1 and CDR2: SGHTA and FQGNSA. The CDR3 runs to 17 residues. For the CDR3, the DNA is TGTGCCAGCAGCCCTGCCGGCCTAGCGGGAGGGAGAGAGACCCAGTACTTC. Translating it yields CASSPAGLAGGRETQYF. The variable domain in full, with the rest retrieved from reference TRBV7-2 and TRBJ2-5, is GAGVSQSPSNKVTEKGKDVELRCDPISGHTALYWYRQSLGQGLEFLIYFQGNSAPDKSGLPSDRFSAERTGGSVSTLTIQRTQQEDSAVYLCASSPAGLAGGRETQYFGPGTRLLVL.

The chain joins TRBV14 to TRBJ1-2; D gene unclear. Looked up from germline, CDR1 is SGHDN and CDR2 is FVKESK. With 3 bases removed from V and 8 bases from J, the gap between germline ends came to 10 bases. The CDR3 extends over 12 amino acids. This CDR3 is CASSQGWVGYTF. DNA for the CDR3: TGTGCCAGCAGCCAGGGCTGGGTCGGCTACACCTTC.

CDR3 sequence: CSASPLVGSGNTGELFF. The CDR3 region has the DNA TGCAGTGCTAGTCCCCTTGTGGGGAGTGGTAACACCGGGGAGCTGTTTTTT. This chain uses TRBV20-1 with TRBJ2-2; TRBD2 might be the D (5 bases). Germline V gene data show CDR1 as DFQATT and CDR2 as SNEGSKA (reference sequence). This CDR3 contains 17 residues. Trimming left V 3 bases short and J 2 bases short, with 19 bases between.

The chain links TRBV12-3 or TRBV12-4 to TRBJ1-2; 7 bases are shared with TRBD1. The CDR3 contains 16 residues. V shed 5 bases and J 6 bases; nucleotides not matched to a gene: 15. CDR3 sequence: CASSHSYDREVHGYTF. The CDR3 bases are TGTGCCAGCAGTCACTCCTACGACAGGGAAGTGCATGGCTACACCTTC.

This clonotype was recorded many times. The chain couples TRBV28 to TRBJ2-7; D is possibly TRBD2 (5 bases). The V gene lost 6 bases and the J gene lost 0 bases, with 15 bases spanning the gap. CDR1 is MDHEN, CDR2 SYDVKM, per germline. The CDR3 length is 15 residues. The chain's CDR3 is CASRHPRGSSYEQYF. CDR3 DNA: TGTGCCAGCAGGCATCCCCGGGGTAGCTCCTACGAGCAGTACTTC.

This sequence joins TRBV20-1 and TRBJ2-5; 11 bases are shared with TRBD1. From germline, CDR1 is DFQATT and CDR2 SNEGSKA (reference sequence). There are 13 residues in the CDR3. The junction had 5 bases not matched to a gene; V was cut back by 6 bases and J by 5 bases. The CDR3 region is CSAPDRGLETQYF. The CDR3 DNA reads as TGCAGTGCACCGGACAGGGGGCTGGAGACCCAGTACTTC.

This clonotype was counted only a few times. The rearrangement links TRBV24-1 to TRBJ1-5; 7 nucleotides agree with TRBD1. The CDR3 sequence is 13 residues long. Unmatched junction bases numbered 4, after V lost 9 bases and J lost 3 bases. Germline lookup yields CDR1 KGHDR and CDR2 SFDVKD. As DNA, the CDR3 is TGTGCCACCTGGGACAGACCCAATCAGCCCCAGCATTTT. Translating it yields CATWDRPNQPQHF.

The chain combines TRBV27 with TRBJ2-1; 12 bases are shared with TRBD2. J gave up 6 bases and V 6 bases, and 9 bases lay outside the gene matches. Germline V CDR1 and CDR2: MNHEY, SMNVEV (reference sequence). CDR3 length equals 16 residues. The CDR3, as DNA: TGTGCCAGCAGACGAGCGGGACTAGCGGGCCCCAATGAGCAGTTCTTC. Protein product: CASRRAGLAGPNEQFF.

J is TRBJ2-7 and V is TRBV10-1; TRBD1 is a possible D gene (6 bases). V lost 5 bases and J 5 bases, leaving 13 bases between the germline ends. There are 13 residues in the CDR3. In germline, CDR1 is WNHNN, CDR2 SYGVQD (reference sequence). CDR3 in amino acids: CASSTGQSDEQYF. CDR3 in DNA: TGCGCCAGCAGTACCGGACAGTCGGACGAGCAGTACTTC.

CDR3: CAWSRAGGSRETQYF. CDR3 in DNA: TGTGCCTGGAGTAGAGCAGGCGGGAGCCGGGAGACCCAGTACTTC. The gene calls are TRBV30 and TRBJ2-5; TRBD2 aligns across 7 bases. CDR1 is GTSNPN, CDR2 SVGIG, per germline (reference sequence). V was clipped by 2 bases and J by 5 bases; unmatched bases: 11. The CDR3 is made up of 15 amino acids. The full variable domain, completed using reference TRBV30 and TRBJ2-5, is SQTIHQWPATLVQPVGSPLSLECTVEGTSNPNLYWYRQAAGRGLQLLFYSVGIGQISSEVPQNLSASRPQDRQFILSSKKLLLSDSGFYLCAWSRAGGSRETQYFGPGTRLLVL.

The chain uses TRBV11-2 and TRBJ1-2; 9 bases map to TRBD1. There are 15 residues in the CDR3. CDR1 is SGHAT, CDR2 FQNNGV, per germline. The J segment lost 6 bases and the V segment lost 0 bases, leaving 5 bases of the junction unmatched. This CDR3 is CASSLEGQGMNGYTF. The CDR3 coding sequence is TGTGCCAGCAGCTTAGAAGGACAGGGGATGAATGGCTACACCTTC.

This clonotype has at least ten counts. The V call is TRBV20-1, the J call TRBJ1-4; D ambiguous. Germline assignment: CDR1 DFQATT and CDR2 SNEGSKA (reference sequence). Trimming took 6 bases from V and 8 from J, leaving 19 bases between them. This CDR3 comprises 14 residues. Here the CDR3 DNA reads TGCAGTGCCCGGCAGTCATCAGGTGTGGAAAAACTGTTTTTT. This translates into CSARQSSGVEKLFF.

This clonotype appeared many times. The V gene is TRBV29-1, the J gene TRBJ2-7; 9 bases match TRBD1. V dropped 7 bases and J dropped 4; count of bases not matched to a gene: 5. Germline lookup yields CDR1 SQVTM and CDR2 ANQGSEA. CDR3 length: 12 amino acids. CDR3 DNA sequence: TGCAGCGGCCGGGACAGGGATTACGAGCAGTACTTC. Translating gives CSGRDRDYEQYF.

Ten or more counts support this clonotype. The rearrangement uses TRBV7-2 and TRBJ2-1, with D perhaps matching TRBD2 (5 bases). V was pared by 5 bases and J by 2 bases, with 16 bases between. The CDR3 spans 16 residues. In germline, CDR1 is SGHTA, CDR2 FQGNSA. Here the CDR3 reads CASSLGITHAYNEQFF. The CDR3 region has the DNA TGTGCCAGCAGCCTCGGGATAACCCACGCCTACAATGAGCAGTTCTTC.

This clonotype was seen at least ten times. The chain couples TRBV6-1 to TRBJ2-3; tentative D call: TRBD2 (7 bases). V gave up 6 bases and J gave up 4 bases, with 14 bases separating them. Germline V lookup: CDR1 MNHNS, CDR2 SASEGT. This CDR3 spans 14 amino acids. CDR3 coding DNA: TGTGCCAGCAGCATGGGGGGGGCCGCAGATACGCAGTATTTT. It codes for CASSMGGAADTQYF.

Note on this clonotype: The junction departs from the called germline gene at one end, perhaps through a read error. The gene calls are TRBV27 and TRBJ2-5, with D perhaps matching TRBD1 (7 bases). This CDR3 is built from 14 residues. Germline loops: CDR1 MNHEY, CDR2 SMNVEV (reference sequence). Here the CDR3 reads CASSLQGQYGTYHF. CDR3 coding DNA: TGTGCCAGCAGTTTACAGGGACAGTACGGGACTTACCACTTC.

The chain carries TRBV19 and TRBJ2-7, with D unclear. Germline CDR1 and CDR2: LNHDA and SQIVND (reference sequence). CDR3 length: 14 residues. V lost 8 bases and J lost 0, with 14 bases in between. In DNA form, the CDR3 reads TGTGCCAGTTCAACCTCCCCGAGCTCCTACGAGCAGTACTTC. It translates to CASSTSPSSYEQYF.